This TCR beta chain was sequenced during a study of cytomegalovirus exposure and HLA in healthy donors. In regard to this clone: Its antigen is currently unknown.

Primers for the PCR totalled 60 Vbeta and 13 Jbeta. Measured with immunoSEQ multiplex PCR; TCRdb has only the in-frame clones, and not every one. Of over 150,000 clones detected, about 64% appear once; the ten largest clones hold approximately 1.5%. Findings of the study overall: TCR association rates varied by HLA locus in a later analysis, with DRB1 highest and HLA-C lowest.

Trimming cost V 7 bases and J 1 base; bases outside gene matches: 6. CDR1 is SNHLY, CDR2 FYNNEI, per germline. This CDR3 comprises 14 residues. The gene calls are TRBV2 and TRBJ1-1; 7 bases are a match to TRBD1. The receptor's source is a man aged 45 to 65 in good health and CMV-seronegative. The material sequenced was PBMCs. This chain's CDR3 is CASKPGQQNTEAFF. CDR3 DNA sequence: TGTGCCAGCAAGCCGGGACAGCAGAACACTGAAGCTTTCTTT.